This T cell receptor (beta chain) came from a study of CD8 T cells in ankylosing spondylitis. Broader study findings: Ankylosing spondylitis blood appeared to be characterized by a TCR beta motif of 8 or 9 highly homologous variants. Some motif variants had been reported before (in reactive arthritis synovial fluid and blood). It was reported that disease-linked clones were significantly enriched in matched ankylosing spondylitis synovial fluid.

V lost 6 bases, J lost 0 bases, and 12 bases lay in between. The germline gives CDR1 SGHTA, CDR2 FQGTGA. The CDR3 length is 14 residues. The TCR beta libraries were generated through quantitative 5'-RACE incorporating molecular barcodes. One entry per CDR3 protein results from TCRdb running MiXCR on the 5' RACE reads. The data show hundreds of thousands of distinct CDR3 sequences, around 16% seen once. Points on this clonotype: Its antigen is still unknown.

This receptor was identified in a male donor with ankylosing spondylitis. The chain is built from TRBV7-3 and TRBJ2-7; D remains unclear. Material for sequencing was blood, either unsorted or a sorted T cell fraction (not recorded which). The CDR3 bases are TGTGCCAGCAGGTCGATCCGAGACTCCTACGAGCAGTACTTC. This encodes CASRSIRDSYEQYF.